This T cell receptor beta chain comes out of a study of blood T cell repertoires in COVID-19. Method: immunoSEQ multiplex PCR; TCRdb's copy keeps in-frame clones and lacks some. Among roughly 60,000 clones listed, around 80% were seen once. This clone was seen more than once but under ten times. V dropped 2 bases and J dropped 7 bases, with 14 bases sitting between them. The CDR3 covers 14 residues. From germline, CDR1 is MDHEN and CDR2 SYDVKM. This TCR was recovered from a man aged 25-40 years with COVID-19, enrolled during active disease. The V call is TRBV28, the J call TRBJ1-2; D is possibly TRBD1 (6 bases). The sample comprised peripheral blood. CDR3 amino acids: CASSLTQGTRGYTF. The CDR3 DNA reads as TGTGCCAGCAGTTTAACACAGGGTACCCGTGGCTACACCTTC.